This T cell receptor beta chain appears in the sequencing data of a study of neurological immune-mediated disorders. This clonotype was found many times. Described time point: longitudinal time-point 2. Stored at -80 C, 2 million PBMCs were the source of the unsorted libraries. The CDR3 is made up of 16 amino acids. Per the germline V gene, CDR1 is MNHNY and CDR2 is SVGAGI (reference sequence). The V segment lost 6 bases and the J segment 2 bases; nucleotides outside the gene matches: 12. From the 5' RACE reads, TCRdb called clonotypes with MiXCR, one entry per CDR3 protein. The table records some 87,000 distinct CDR3 sequences, over 4.5% of them present only once.

The chain carries TRBV6-6 and TRBJ1-1; 7 bases are a match to TRBD1. The TCR originated in a woman in her fifties or sixties with multiple sclerosis. The sequencing sample was made of PBMCs. CDR3 region: CASSPTDRVRNTEAFF. As DNA, the CDR3 is TGTGCCAGCAGCCCCACAGACAGGGTGAGAAACACTGAAGCTTTCTTT.